These 9 T cell receptor beta chains were all obtained from the same sample, sequenced in a study of blood T cell repertoires in COVID-19. Measured with immunoSEQ multiplex PCR; TCRdb has only the in-frame clones, and not every one. The sample has fewer than 20,000 clones, around nine tenths seen once. The sequenced material came from peripheral blood. The receptors here all came from a man in his forties with active COVID-19.

The chain has TRBV7-2 and TRBJ1-2, with TRBD1 matching over 9 bases. The junction had 7 bases not matched to a gene; V was cut back by 4 bases and J by 4 bases. There are 15 residues in the CDR3. The germline V gene has CDR1 SGHTA and CDR2 FQGNSA. The CDR3: CASSSPGQGGYGYTF. The DNA of the CDR3 is TGTGCCAGCAGCTCACCGGGACAGGGAGGCTATGGCTACACCTTC.

The V call is TRBV4-2, the J call TRBJ2-1; 11 nucleotides line up with TRBD2. CDR3 length: 15 residues. Germline loops: CDR1 LGHNA, CDR2 YNFKEQ. J gave up 12 bases and V 3 bases, and 10 bases lay outside the gene matches. CDR3: CASSQAGTSGGSQFF. Here the CDR3 DNA reads TGTGCCAGCAGCCAGGCCGGGACTAGCGGAGGGTCGCAGTTCTTC.

This chain uses TRBV27 with TRBJ2-3, with 7 bases identical to TRBD2. The trim removed 5 bases at V and 2 bases at J, leaving 7 bases unmatched. This CDR3 contains 15 residues. Germline V CDR1 and CDR2: MNHEY, SMNVEV (reference sequence). The CDR3 DNA reads TGTGCCAGCAGTGAGCGGGACGGAGTCACAGATACGCAGTATTTT. Protein sequence: CASSERDGVTDTQYF.

The genes are TRBV4-2 and TRBJ1-5; maybe TRBD1 (5 bases). The germline CDR1 and CDR2 sequences are LGHNA and YNFKEQ. The CDR3 is 19 amino acids. V was clipped by 0 bases and J by 0 bases, with 18 bases between them. DNA of the CDR3: TGTGCCAGCAGCCAAGATTGGGGGGTGACAGAAAATAGCAATCAGCCCCAGCATTTT. It is translated as CASSQDWGVTENSNQPQHF.

This clone was observed once. The rearrangement uses TRBV21-1 and TRBJ1-5; the table's TRBD1 call for D was not verified on the DNA. TRBV21-1 is flagged as a pseudogene. This CDR3 contains 14 residues. CDR3 coding DNA: TGTGCCAGCAGCCTACAGGGGTTTCTTCAGCCCCAGCATTTT. Translated, it gives CASSLQGFLQPQHF.

The table lists this clone with a count of one. The V gene is TRBV29-1, the J gene TRBJ2-7, with D possibly TRBD1 on 6 matching bases. The V end was cut by 4 bases, the J end by 0 bases, with 10 bases between. The CDR3 contains 13 residues. Germline V gene data show CDR1 as SQVTM and CDR2 as ANQGSEA. CDR3 residues: CSVAGQYSYEQYF. CDR3 DNA sequence: TGCAGCGTTGCTGGACAGTACTCCTACGAGCAGTACTTC.

Only one count was recorded for this clone. The chain joins TRBV27 to TRBJ2-3; D is ambiguous. This CDR3 comprises 13 residues. In germline, CDR1 is MNHEY, CDR2 SMNVEV (reference sequence). Trimming removed 1 base at V and 2 bases at J, with 4 bases between. The CDR3 loop reads CASSLFLTDTQYF. The CDR3 DNA reads TGTGCCAGCAGTTTATTTCTCACAGATACGCAGTATTTT.

As DNA, the CDR3 is TGTGCCAGCAGTGACAACAGGGTCGCCTACAATGAGCAGTTCTTC. Amino acids: CASSDNRVAYNEQFF. The chain links TRBV6-4 to TRBJ2-1, with a weak D call TRBD1 (6 bases). The germline CDR1 and CDR2 sequences are MRHNA and SNTAGT. Trimming left V 2 bases short and J 2 bases short, with 10 bases between. The CDR3 length is 15 residues.

V gene TRBV4-3 combines with J gene TRBJ2-1; 14 bases are shared with TRBD2. Looked up from germline, CDR1 is LGHNA and CDR2 is YSLEER. Germline trimming cut 4 bases from V and 10 bases from J; bases unmatched to any gene: 9. The CDR3 has 16 residues. This chain's CDR3 is CASSLRLAGGWEEQFF. The CDR3 bases are TGCGCCAGCAGCCTTAGACTAGCGGGGGGGTGGGAGGAGCAGTTCTTC.